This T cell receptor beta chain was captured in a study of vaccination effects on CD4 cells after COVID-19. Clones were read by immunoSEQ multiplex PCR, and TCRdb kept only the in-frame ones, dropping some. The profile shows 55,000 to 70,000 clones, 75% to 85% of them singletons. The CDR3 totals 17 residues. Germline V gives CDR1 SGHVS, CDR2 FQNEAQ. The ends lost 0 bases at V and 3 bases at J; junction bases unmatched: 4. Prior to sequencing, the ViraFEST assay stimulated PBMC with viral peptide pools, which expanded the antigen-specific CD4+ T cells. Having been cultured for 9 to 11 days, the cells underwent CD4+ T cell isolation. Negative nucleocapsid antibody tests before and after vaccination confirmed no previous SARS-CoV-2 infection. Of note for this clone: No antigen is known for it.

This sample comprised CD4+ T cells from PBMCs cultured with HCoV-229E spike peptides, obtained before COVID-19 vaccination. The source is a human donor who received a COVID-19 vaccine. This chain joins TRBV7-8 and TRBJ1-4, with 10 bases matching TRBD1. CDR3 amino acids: CASSLARQGAANEKLFF. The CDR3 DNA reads TGTGCCAGCAGCTTAGCGCGACAGGGGGCAGCTAATGAAAAACTGTTTTTT.